The clone carrying this T cell receptor (beta chain) came up many times. The antigen remains unidentified. This record comes from a study of T cells in Graves' hyperthyroidism and ophthalmopathy. Study conclusions and caveats: Most thyroid clonotypes expanded above 0.001 appeared in blood too.

The CDR3 is 13 residues long. V dropped 4 bases and J dropped 4 bases, with 10 bases sitting between them. Germline values: CDR1 PRHDT, CDR2 FYEKMQ (reference sequence). Researchers took RNA transcripts and amplified the TCR beta CDR3 regions from them. The HTBI primer set was used in a first-round RT-PCR of the TCR CDR3. TCRdb ran MiXCR on the multiplex PCR reads and lists one entry per CDR3 protein. The table has a few hundred thousand distinct CDR3 sequences, about a fifth seen once. Hyperthyroidism was newly diagnosed in patients aged 18 to 65 (duration under 2 months). Fresh peripheral blood, 8 to 10 ml, was the source of the PBMCs.

This chain joins TRBV13 and TRBJ1-2; D is unclear. The TCR was taken from a man aged 18 to 29 with Graves' hyperthyroidism. Sequencing was done on a sample of blood. CDR3 sequence: CASSSGPIYGYTF. The CDR3 DNA is TGTGCCAGCAGCTCTGGACCGATCTATGGCTACACCTTC.